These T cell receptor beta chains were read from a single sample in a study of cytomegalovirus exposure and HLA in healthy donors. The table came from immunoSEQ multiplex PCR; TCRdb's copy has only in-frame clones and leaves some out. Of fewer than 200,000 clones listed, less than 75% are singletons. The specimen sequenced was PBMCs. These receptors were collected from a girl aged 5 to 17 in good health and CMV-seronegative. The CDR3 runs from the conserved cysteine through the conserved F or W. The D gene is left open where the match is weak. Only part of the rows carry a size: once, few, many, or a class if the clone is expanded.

CDR3: CASSQVHSEQYF; DNA: TGCGCCAGCAGCCAAGTCCATAGCGAGCAGTACTTC; V: TRBV4-1; J: TRBJ2-7; D: -; size: few
CDR3: CASSEVRGDTQYF; DNA: TGTGCCAGCAGTGAAGTTCGCGGGGATACGCAGTATTTT; V: TRBV6-1; J: TRBJ2-3; D: -; size: few
CDR3: CASSHRTSGGRYTGGLFF; DNA: TGTGCCAGCAGCCACAGGACTAGCGGGGGGCGGTACACCGGGGGGCTGTTTTTT; V: TRBV5-6; J: TRBJ2-2; D: TRBD2; size: few
CDR3: CASSTTGLNEKLFF; DNA: TGCGCCAGCAGCACAACAGGGCTTAATGAAAAACTGTTTTTT; V: TRBV5-1; J: TRBJ1-4; D: -; size: -
CDR3: CASSLYSSGGLSYEQYF; DNA: TGTGCCAGCAGTTTATATTCTAGCGGGGGCCTCTCCTACGAGCAGTACTTC; V: TRBV27; J: TRBJ2-7; D: TRBD2; size: -
CDR3: CASSLGQLYGYTF; DNA: TGTGCCAGCAGCCTGGGACAGCTCTATGGCTACACCTTC; V: TRBV6-5; J: TRBJ1-2; D: TRBD1; size: -
CDR3: CASMSLETQYF; DNA: TGTGCCAGCATGAGTCTAGAGACCCAGTACTTC; V: TRBV6-5; J: TRBJ2-5; D: -; size: few
CDR3: CASRPGQGGPGYF; DNA: TGTGCCAGCAGACCGGGACAGGGGGGGCCGGGGTACTTC; V: TRBV6-1; J: TRBJ2-7; D: TRBD1; size: -
CDR3: CASSPTQGGSYEQYF; DNA: TGTGCCAGCAGTCCGACACAGGGGGGTTCCTACGAGCAGTACTTC; V: TRBV2; J: TRBJ2-7; D: TRBD1; size: -
CDR3: CASSLTVRRLNYGYTF; DNA: TGTGCCAGCAGCTTAACGGTGAGGCGACTTAACTATGGCTACACCTTC; V: TRBV11-2; J: TRBJ1-2; D: -; size: -
CDR3: CASSYGGQVTEAFF; DNA: TGTGCCAGCAGTTACGGCGGACAGGTAACTGAAGCTTTCTTT; V: TRBV6-5; J: TRBJ1-1; D: TRBD1; size: -
CDR3: CASSLARGAGESEKLFF; DNA: TGTGCCAGCAGCTTAGCCCGGGGGGCAGGGGAGAGCGAAAAACTGTTTTTT; V: TRBV13; J: TRBJ1-4; D: -; size: -
CDR3: CASSSQGNTEAFF; DNA: TGCGCCAGCAGTTCCCAGGGGAACACTGAAGCTTTCTTT; V: TRBV5-1; J: TRBJ1-1; D: -; size: -
CDR3: CASSVLAGPTDTQYF; DNA: TGTGCCAGCTCTGTACTAGCGGGGCCCACAGATACGCAGTATTTT; V: TRBV6-1; J: TRBJ2-3; D: TRBD2; size: -
CDR3: CASSFVGGDSYEQYF; DNA: TGCGCCAGCAGCTTTGTCGGGGGGGACTCCTACGAGCAGTACTTC; V: TRBV5-1; J: TRBJ2-7; D: TRBD2; size: once
CDR3: CASSTSTGVNTEAFF; DNA: TGTGCCAGTAGTACCTCGACAGGGGTGAACACTGAAGCTTTCTTT; V: TRBV19; J: TRBJ1-1; D: TRBD1; size: few
CDR3: CASSRTDEQYF; DNA: TGTGCCAGCAGCAGAACGGACGAGCAGTACTTC; V: TRBV7-2; J: TRBJ2-7; D: -; size: -
CDR3: CASSLRSLSYEQYF; DNA: TGTGCCAGCTCTCTAAGGAGCCTCTCCTACGAGCAGTACTTC; V: TRBV7-3; J: TRBJ2-7; D: -; size: -
CDR3: CASTPLMRDRGTDTQYF; DNA: TGTGCCAGTACCCCACTAATGCGGGACAGGGGCACAGATACGCAGTATTTT; V: TRBV19; J: TRBJ2-3; D: TRBD1; size: once
CDR3: CASSSSGTQYF; DNA: TGTGCCAGCAGTTCGTCGGGGACCCAGTACTTC; V: TRBV6-1; J: TRBJ2-5; D: -; size: -
CDR3: CASSYGRVVGELFF; DNA: TGTGCCAGCAGTTACGGGCGGGTCGTCGGGGAGCTGTTTTTT; V: TRBV6-5; J: TRBJ2-2; D: -; size: -
CDR3: CASSPQGWANYGYTF; DNA: TGTGCCAGCAGCCCCCAGGGATGGGCTAACTATGGCTACACCTTC; V: TRBV6-1; J: TRBJ1-2; D: -; size: -
CDR3: CASAGTGDHNEQFF; DNA: TGTGCCAGCGCTGGGACAGGGGACCACAATGAGCAGTTCTTC; V: TRBV2; J: TRBJ2-1; D: TRBD1; size: -
CDR3: CASSVGSSSYNEQFF; DNA: TGTGCCAGCAGCGTCGGGAGTAGCTCCTACAATGAGCAGTTCTTC; V: TRBV7-3; J: TRBJ2-1; D: -; size: few
CDR3: CASSEPGQGKYNEQFF; DNA: TGCGCCAGCAGTGAGCCTGGACAGGGAAAATACAATGAGCAGTTCTTC; V: TRBV10-1; J: TRBJ2-1; D: TRBD1; size: -
CDR3: CASSVSSGEQYF; DNA: TGTGCCAGCAGCGTCAGCAGCGGCGAGCAGTACTTC; V: TRBV9; J: TRBJ2-7; D: -; size: -
CDR3: CASSSSTGGEPNEQYF; DNA: TGTGCCAGCAGCTCAAGTACAGGGGGGGAACCAAACGAGCAGTACTTC; V: TRBV9; J: TRBJ2-7; D: -; size: -
CDR3: CASSPKGLAVRTQYF; DNA: TGTGCCAGCAGTCCGAAGGGACTAGCCGTCCGTACGCAGTATTTT; V: TRBV27; J: TRBJ2-3; D: TRBD2; size: -
CDR3: CASSIGTGGDPYNEQFF; DNA: TGTGCCAGCAGCATCGGGACTGGAGGGGATCCTTACAATGAGCAGTTCTTC; V: TRBV9; J: TRBJ2-1; D: -; size: few
CDR3: CASSSSGAYEQYF; DNA: TGTGCCAGCAGTTCCTCAGGGGCCTACGAGCAGTACTTC; V: TRBV7-6; J: TRBJ2-7; D: -; size: few
CDR3: CASTPQGTRETQYF; DNA: TGTGCCAGCACCCCGCAGGGGACGAGGGAGACCCAGTACTTC; V: TRBV6-1; J: TRBJ2-5; D: -; size: -